This T cell receptor beta chain was sequenced for a study of early T cells in non-severe SARS-CoV-2 infection. Across the whole study: Investigators sequenced bulk RNA drawn from unsorted whole blood, and chains remained unpaired. Findings and limits, study-wide: A preference for anti-spike CD8 responses marked VDJdb matching, which missed private and CD4 specificities.

The CDR3 length is 12 residues. The V gene end was trimmed by 11 bases and the J gene end by 4 bases; junction bases not matched to a gene: 4. Germline CDR1 and CDR2: SNHLY and FYNNEI. A single record per CDR3 protein comes from TCRdb applying MiXCR to the 5' RACE reads. The sample lists tens of thousands of distinct CDR3 sequences; about 10% were seen once. On this clonotype: Antigen specificity is unknown.

This receptor was obtained from an adult who was a healthcare worker with PCR-confirmed SARS-CoV-2 infection or an uninfected control (not recorded which). The V and J genes are TRBV2 and TRBJ1-1; 10 positions match TRBD1. The starting material was whole blood, obtained at baseline. The CDR3 DNA reads as TGTGCCTCCCGGACAGGGGGCACTGAAGCTTTCTTT. The encoded protein is CASRTGGTEAFF. Full variable domain (missing parts from reference TRBV2 and TRBJ1-1): EPEVTQTPSHQVTQMGQEVILRCVPISNHLYFYWYRQILGQKVEFLVSFYNNEISEKSEIFDDQFSVERPDGSNFTLKIRSTKLEDSAMYFCASRTGGTEAFFGQGTRLTVV.